Presented here are 2 T cell receptor beta chains from one specimen sequenced in a study of glioma-infiltrating T cells. The iRepertoire nested amplicon-rescue multiplex PCR amplified TCR alpha and beta CDR3s from RNA. Each CDR3 protein is one row after TCRdb ran MiXCR on the multiplex PCR reads. The profile shows over 70,000 distinct CDR3 sequences, around a quarter of them singletons. Specimen: glioma tissue, nonneoplastic brain tissue, or PBMCs (not recorded which). The receptors were sampled from a human donor with low-grade glioma or glioblastoma, undergoing nonglioma brain surgery, or in good health (not recorded which).

V is TRBV4-2 and J is TRBJ2-2; 7 nucleotides match TRBD2. Trimming at V came to 6 bases and at J to 2 bases, leaving 9 bases not matched to a gene. Germline V CDR1 and CDR2: LGHNA, YNFKEQ. The CDR3 totals 16 residues. The CDR3 sequence is CASSRPGLSNTGELFF. The CDR3, as DNA: TGTGCCAGCAGTCGTCCGGGACTATCAAACACCGGGGAGCTGTTTTTT.

This clonotype was observed many times. The rearrangement links TRBV15 to TRBJ1-2; 7 bases are a match to TRBD1. V shed 2 bases and J 2 bases; nucleotides not matched to a gene: 5. The CDR3 runs 15 residues. Germline CDR1 and CDR2: LNHNV and YYDKDF (reference sequence). The CDR3, as DNA: TGTGCCACCAGCAGATCAGGGGGTCCAAACTATGGCTACACCTTC. Its translation: CATSRSGGPNYGYTF.